This T cell receptor (beta chain) came from a study of neurological immune-mediated disorders. CDR3 size: 15 residues. The germline CDR1 and CDR2 sequences are SGHDT and YYEEEE. Trimming removed 0 bases at V and 4 bases at J, with 11 bases between. Via MiXCR, TCRdb re-called the 5' RACE reads, giving one row per CDR3 protein. This table holds roughly 62,000 distinct CDR3 sequences, 2% to 3% found once. This clonotype was observed at least ten times. The chain combines TRBV5-6 with TRBJ2-1; D uncertain. The source of this sequence is a middle-aged man with multiple sclerosis. Sample: PBMCs. CDR3 sequence: CASSLASRPYNEQFF. The CDR3 bases are TGTGCCAGCAGCTTGGCCTCTCGGCCGTACAATGAGCAGTTCTTC.